Listed below are T cell receptor beta chains from one sample, sequenced in a study of blood T cell repertoires in COVID-19. TCRdb's table, derived via immunoSEQ multiplex PCR, lists solely in-frame clones and lacks some. The sample holds some 240,000 clones, 80% to 90% seen once. The sequencing input was peripheral blood. These receptors were collected from an older woman with COVID-19, enrolled during active disease. Both conserved end residues are part of each CDR3. Fields, in order: J gene, clone size, D gene, V gene, CDR3 DNA, CDR3 protein. The D gene is left open where the match is weak. Size values are once, few and many counts, or a class for expanded clones, and some rows have none.

TRBJ2-7 - - TRBV4-1 TGCGCCAGCAGCCGGGCAGGGGGGCGCAACTACGAGCAGTACTTC CASSRAGGRNYEQYF
TRBJ1-6 - TRBD1 TRBV19 TGTGCCAGTAGTCGCTCTAGGGACAGGGGAGATTCACCCCTCCACTTT CASSRSRDRGDSPLHF
TRBJ2-7 - - TRBV6-5 TGTGCCAGCAGTTTTGAGGGAGCCGGCACCTACGAGCAGTACTTC CASSFEGAGTYEQYF
TRBJ2-1 - - TRBV4-2 TGTGCCAGCAGCCGAAGAGGGGCTAGCGAAGAGCAGTTCTTC CASSRRGASEEQFF
TRBJ2-3 - TRBD1 TRBV19 TGTGCCAGTAGTATAATGGGGACAGGCACAGATACGCAGTATTTT CASSIMGTGTDTQYF
TRBJ2-7 - TRBD2 TRBV5-1 TGCGCCAGCAGTAGGGCGGGAGCCCCGTCGTACGAGCAGTACTTC CASSRAGAPSYEQYF
TRBJ1-5 - - TRBV18 TGTGCCAGCTCCCCTTCTCATGCGGAGCCCCAGCATTTT CASSPSHAEPQHF
TRBJ2-2 - - TRBV5-4 TGTGCCAGCAGACGGGACTCGGCCGGGGAGCTGTTTTTT CASRRDSAGELFF
TRBJ1-1 - - TRBV7-9 TGTGCCAGCAGCCCCCAACGCTTAGACAGGTACATCACTGAAGCTTTCTTT CASSPQRLDRYITEAFF
TRBJ2-1 - TRBD2 TRBV18 TGTGCCAGCTCACCCCTTCCGGGAGGCAAGAATGAGCAGTTCTTC CASSPLPGGKNEQFF
TRBJ1-1 few TRBD1 TRBV6-4 TGTGCCAGCAGTTCGGGACAGGGGGACACTGAAGCTTTCTTT CASSSGQGDTEAFF
TRBJ1-2 - TRBD1 TRBV5-1 TGCGCCAGCAGCTTACAGGGGGCAGATGGCTACACCTTC CASSLQGADGYTF
TRBJ1-4 - - TRBV7-9 TGTGCCAGCAGCGCAAGGGGAGAAAAACTGTTTTTT CASSARGEKLFF